This entry is about one TCR beta chain. The data were obtained in a study of blood T cells in healthy people across ages. A J-beta primer mix and a sample-barcoded 5' primer were used in a second PCR of roughly 7 to 12 cycles. TCRdb independently ran MiXCR on the 5' RACE reads; one entry per CDR3 protein. The repertoire holds a few hundred thousand distinct CDR3 sequences, with approximately 26% as singletons. Another study also made use of these data, one on T cells of mothers and their children.

This TCR came from a boy aged 2 to 10 in good health. Sample: blood.

The CDR3 bases are TGTGCCAGCTCACAAAGGGCACTTCGGGAGCAGTTCTTC. This translates into CASSQRALREQFF. J is TRBJ2-1 and V is TRBV18; unclear D gene. Germline V gene lookup returns CDR1 KGHSH and CDR2 LQKENI. V was clipped by 4 bases and J by 10 bases, with 14 bases between them. This CDR3 region has 13 residues. The full variable domain, its missing parts supplied by reference TRBV18 and TRBJ2-1, is NAGVMQNPRHLVRRRGQEARLRCSPMKGHSHVYWYRQLPEEGLKFMVYLQKENIIDESGMPKERFSAEFPKEGPSILRIQQVVRGDSAAYFCASSQRALREQFFGPGTRLTVL.